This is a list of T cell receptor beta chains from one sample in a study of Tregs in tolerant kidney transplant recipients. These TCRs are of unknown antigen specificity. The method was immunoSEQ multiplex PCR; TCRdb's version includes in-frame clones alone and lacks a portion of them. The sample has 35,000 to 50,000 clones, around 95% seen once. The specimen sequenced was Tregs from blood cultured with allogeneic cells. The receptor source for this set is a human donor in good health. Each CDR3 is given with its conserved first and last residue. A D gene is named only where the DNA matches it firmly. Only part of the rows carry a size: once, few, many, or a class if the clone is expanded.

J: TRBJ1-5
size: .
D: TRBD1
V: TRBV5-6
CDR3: CASSSRDRLGLQPQHF
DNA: TGTGCCAGCAGCTCCCGGGACAGGCTTGGCTTACAGCCCCAGCATTTT

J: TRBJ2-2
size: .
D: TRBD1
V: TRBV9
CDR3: CASSVLPGQGWIVGTGELFF
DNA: TGTGCCAGCAGCGTACTCCCGGGACAGGGTTGGATTGTGGGCACCGGGGAGCTGTTTTTT

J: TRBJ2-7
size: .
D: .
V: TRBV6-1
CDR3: CASRSMAHSYEQYF
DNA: TGTGCCAGCAGGTCAATGGCTCACTCCTACGAGCAGTACTTC

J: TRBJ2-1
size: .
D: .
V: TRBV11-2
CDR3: CASSLDRLRSSYNEQFF
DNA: TGTGCCAGCAGCTTAGATCGGCTCCGAAGCTCCTACAATGAGCAGTTCTTC

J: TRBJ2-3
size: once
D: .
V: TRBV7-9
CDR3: CASSLSTGTDTQYF
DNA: TGTGCCAGCAGCTTATCAACGGGCACAGATACGCAGTATTTT

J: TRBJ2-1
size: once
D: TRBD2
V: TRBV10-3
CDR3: CAIGLAGGPWTYNEQFF
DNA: TGTGCCATCGGACTAGCGGGGGGGCCGTGGACCTACAATGAGCAGTTCTTC

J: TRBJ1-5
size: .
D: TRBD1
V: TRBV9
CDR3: CASSVGGGKDQPQHF
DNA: TGTGCCAGCAGCGTAGGAGGGGGCAAGGATCAGCCCCAGCATTTT

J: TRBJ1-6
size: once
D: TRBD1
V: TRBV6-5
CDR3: CASRRSGQNNSPLHF
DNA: TGTGCCAGCAGGCGCTCGGGACAGAATAATTCACCCCTCCACTTT

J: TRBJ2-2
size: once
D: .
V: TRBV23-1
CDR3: CASSQNRASGELFF
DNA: TGCGCCAGCAGTCAAAACAGGGCTTCCGGGGAGCTGTTTTTT

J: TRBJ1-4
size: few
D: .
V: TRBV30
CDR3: CAWSGDLNEKLFF
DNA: TGTGCCTGGAGTGGGGACCTTAATGAAAAACTGTTTTTT

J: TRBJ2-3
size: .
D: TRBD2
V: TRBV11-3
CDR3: CASSLVRGGLNTQYF
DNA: TGTGCCAGCAGCTTAGTCCGGGGGGGCCTAAATACGCAGTATTTT

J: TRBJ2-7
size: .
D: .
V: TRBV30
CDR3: CAWSRFGNEQYF
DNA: TGTGCCTGGAGCAGGTTTGGTAACGAGCAGTACTTC

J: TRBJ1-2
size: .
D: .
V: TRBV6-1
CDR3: CASSEGGTAVPYGYTF
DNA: TGTGCCAGCAGTGAAGGTGGCACAGCAGTACCATATGGCTACACCTTC

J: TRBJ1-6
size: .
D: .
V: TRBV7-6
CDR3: CASSAVSAGSSPLHF
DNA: TGTGCCAGCAGCGCAGTTTCGGCGGGGAGCTCACCCCTCCACTTT

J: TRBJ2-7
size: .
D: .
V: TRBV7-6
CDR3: CASSGWRGTEKQYF
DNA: TGTGCCAGCAGTGGGTGGCGGGGTACGGAAAAGCAGTACTTC

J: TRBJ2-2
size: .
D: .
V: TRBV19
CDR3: CASSIVKNTGELFF
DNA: TGTGCCAGTAGTATCGTTAAGAACACCGGGGAGCTGTTTTTT

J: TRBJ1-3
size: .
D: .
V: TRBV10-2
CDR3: CASSEYTAAGNTIYF
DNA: TGCGCCAGCAGTGAGTACACGGCAGCTGGAAACACCATATATTTT

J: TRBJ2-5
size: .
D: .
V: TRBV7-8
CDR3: CASSLVHGSGATQYF
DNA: TGTGCCAGCAGCTTAGTCCACGGTTCGGGCGCGACCCAGTACTTC

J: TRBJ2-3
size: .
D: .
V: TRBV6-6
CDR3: CASSSSRDTQYF
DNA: TGTGCCAGCAGTTCATCTCGGGATACGCAGTATTTT

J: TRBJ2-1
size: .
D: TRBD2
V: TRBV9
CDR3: CASSWGLAGLDEQFF
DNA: TGTGCCAGCAGCTGGGGACTAGCGGGATTGGATGAGCAGTTCTTC

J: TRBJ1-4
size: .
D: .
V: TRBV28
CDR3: CASSLVGVSEKLFF
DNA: TGTGCCAGCAGTTTAGTGGGAGTTAGTGAAAAACTGTTTTTT

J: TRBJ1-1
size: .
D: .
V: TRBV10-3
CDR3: CAISERGAMNTEAFF
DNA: TGTGCCATCAGTGAGCGAGGGGCCATGAACACTGAAGCTTTCTTT

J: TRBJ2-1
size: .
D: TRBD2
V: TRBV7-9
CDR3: CASSPAGLATGEQFF
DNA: TGTGCCAGCAGCCCGGCGGGACTAGCGACCGGGGAGCAGTTCTTC

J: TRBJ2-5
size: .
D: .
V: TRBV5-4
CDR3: CASSLGRQIKETQYF
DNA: TGTGCCAGCAGCTTGGGCCGACAGATTAAAGAGACCCAGTACTTC

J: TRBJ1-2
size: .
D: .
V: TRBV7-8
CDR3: CASSSPREGGGYTF
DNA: TGTGCCAGCAGCTCCCCGCGGGAGGGTGGCGGCTACACCTTC

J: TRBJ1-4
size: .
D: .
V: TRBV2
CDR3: CAARTVPNEKLFF
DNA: TGTGCCGCCCGGACAGTTCCTAATGAAAAACTGTTTTTT

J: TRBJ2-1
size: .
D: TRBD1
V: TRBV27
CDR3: CASSLVPGQGRGQFF
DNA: TGTGCCAGCAGTCTCGTCCCGGGACAGGGACGGGGGCAGTTCTTC

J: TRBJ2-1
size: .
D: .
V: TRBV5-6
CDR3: CASSLAGTFYNEQFF
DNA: TGTGCCAGCAGCTTGGCCGGGACATTCTACAATGAGCAGTTCTTC

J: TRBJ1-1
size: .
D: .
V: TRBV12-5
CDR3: CASGLVTGRLNTEAFF
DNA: TGTGCTAGTGGTTTGGTAACGGGCAGGCTGAACACTGAAGCTTTCTTT

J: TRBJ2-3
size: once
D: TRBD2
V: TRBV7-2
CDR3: CASSSSGVGTDTQYF
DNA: TGTGCCAGCAGCTCTAGCGGGGTGGGCACAGATACGCAGTATTTT

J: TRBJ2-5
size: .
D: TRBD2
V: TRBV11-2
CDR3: CASSSGTIQETQYF
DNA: TGTGCCAGCAGCTCCGGGACTATACAAGAGACCCAGTACTTC

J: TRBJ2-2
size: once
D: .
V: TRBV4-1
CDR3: CASSLGHYTGELFF
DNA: TGCGCCAGCAGCCTGGGACACTACACCGGGGAGCTGTTTTTT

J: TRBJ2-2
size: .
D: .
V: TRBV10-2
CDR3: CASRGRGGPGELFF
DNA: TGCGCCAGCAGAGGGCGAGGGGGACCCGGGGAGCTGTTTTTT

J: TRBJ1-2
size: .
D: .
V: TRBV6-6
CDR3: CASTLQGRVGYGYTF
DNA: TGTGCCAGCACCCTACAGGGTAGGGTTGGCTATGGCTACACCTTC